This passage covers 21 T cell receptor beta chains from one sample sequenced in a study of cytomegalovirus exposure and HLA in healthy donors. The PCR made use of 60 Vbeta and 13 Jbeta primers. The method was immunoSEQ multiplex PCR; TCRdb's version includes in-frame clones alone and lacks a portion of them. The sample consists of 240,000 or so clones, 82% of them appearing once. Sequenced sample: PBMCs. The receptors come from a woman in her thirties or forties in good health and CMV-seropositive.

This chain joins TRBV5-5 and TRBJ2-7, with 8 nucleotides matching TRBD1. This CDR3 region has 11 residues. Trimming at V came to 2 bases and at J to 12 bases, leaving 4 bases not matched to a gene. Germline values: CDR1 SGHKS, CDR2 YYEKEE (reference sequence). The CDR3 bases are TGTGCCAGCAGCTTACAGGGGGTAAGGTACTTC. Residues: CASSLQGVRYF.

The gene calls are TRBV5-1 and TRBJ2-5; D possibly corresponds to TRBD2 (6 bases). The length of the CDR3 is 16 residues. Germline V gene sequence: CDR1 SGHRS, CDR2 YFSETQ. The V end lost 2 bases, the J end lost 2 bases, and 16 bases lay between the germline ends. CDR3 region: CASSLGLGTSQETQYF. CDR3 in DNA: TGCGCCAGCAGCTTAGGTCTCGGGACTTCACAAGAGACCCAGTACTTC.

This clone was detected only once. V is TRBV12-5 and J is TRBJ2-7; D gene ambiguous. Germline V lookup: CDR1 LGHNT, CDR2 FRNRAP. There are 12 residues in the CDR3. Trimming left V 1 base short and J 10 bases short, with 11 bases between. Here the CDR3 reads CASGLGATEQYF. In DNA, the CDR3 is TGTGCTAGTGGTTTGGGAGCCACAGAACAGTACTTC.

The rearrangement joins TRBV5-1 to TRBJ1-1; the D gene is possibly TRBD1 (5 bases). The germline V and J ends were trimmed by 4 bases and 5 bases, with 18 bases remaining between them. This CDR3 is 15 amino acids long. Germline-derived CDR1 and CDR2 are SGHRS and YFSETQ. The CDR3 loop is CASSPNAGEGTEAFF. The CDR3, as DNA: TGCGCCAGCAGCCCGAATGCGGGGGAGGGGACTGAAGCTTTCTTT.

The chain couples TRBV13 to TRBJ2-1; maybe TRBD1 (6 bases). V was clipped by 4 bases and J by 8 bases, with 15 bases between them. The germline gives CDR1 PRHDT, CDR2 FYEKMQ (reference sequence). The CDR3 consists of 14 residues. CDR3: CASSSDRPGDEQFF. CDR3 in DNA: TGTGCCAGCAGCTCTGACAGGCCTGGGGATGAGCAGTTCTTC.

The V and J genes are TRBV5-1 and TRBJ1-1; D might be TRBD1 (5 bases). Trimming took 3 bases from V and 3 from J, leaving 15 bases between them. Germline CDR1 reads SGHRS; CDR2 reads YFSETQ. The CDR3 spans 15 residues. CDR3: CASSWGVGGDTEAFF. In DNA, the CDR3 is TGCGCCAGCAGCTGGGGGGTGGGGGGAGACACTGAAGCTTTCTTT.

The gene calls are TRBV4-2 and TRBJ2-3, with 7 bases matching TRBD1. Unmatched junction bases numbered 12, after V lost 4 bases and J lost 2 bases. The CDR3 is 17 amino acids. Germline V lookup: CDR1 LGHNA, CDR2 YNFKEQ. CDR3 protein: CASSLRPGTDPTDTQYF. The CDR3 nucleotides read TGTGCCAGCAGCCTCCGCCCCGGGACAGACCCCACAGATACGCAGTATTTT.

As to this clone: Other DNA sequences of this sample code for an identical CDR3. J is TRBJ1-1 and V is TRBV7-3; no clear D. The V and J ends lost 4 bases and 4 bases respectively, with 10 bases between them. In germline, CDR1 is SGHTA, CDR2 FQGTGA. CDR3 length: 13 residues. CDR3 DNA: TGTGCCAGCAGCTCCCCCGGCGGCACTGAAGCTTTCTTT. Translating gives CASSSPGGTEAFF.

The rearrangement uses TRBV19 and TRBJ2-2; weak D call: TRBD2 (6 bases). Germline values: CDR1 LNHDA, CDR2 SQIVND (reference sequence). The V gene lost 2 bases and the J gene lost 2 bases, with 12 bases spanning the gap. The CDR3 has 16 residues. DNA for the CDR3: TGTGCCAGTAGTATATCGACCGGGAGAAACACCGGGGAGCTGTTTTTT. Residues: CASSISTGRNTGELFF.

The chain is built from TRBV2 and TRBJ1-6; 7 nucleotides line up with TRBD1. The J segment lost 12 bases and the V segment lost 7 bases, leaving 15 bases of the junction unmatched. This CDR3 is 15 amino acids long. In germline, CDR1 is SNHLY, CDR2 FYNNEI. The CDR3 region has the DNA TGTGCCAGCAAGATGAGAACAGGGGCTTTGGAACCCCTCCACTTT. Its protein is CASKMRTGALEPLHF.

This clone was seen only once. The V and J genes are TRBV6-5 and TRBJ2-1; the D gene is possibly TRBD1 (5 bases). The length of the CDR3 is 13 residues. From germline, CDR1 is MNHEY and CDR2 SVGAGI. Trimming pared 5 bases from V and 3 bases from J, leaving 8 bases between. CDR3 in DNA: TGTGCCAGCAGTCGGACATTCTACAATGAGCAGTTCTTC. Its translation is CASSRTFYNEQFF.

J is TRBJ2-3 and V is TRBV11-2; possibly TRBD2 for D (5 bases). The length of the CDR3 is 14 residues. CDR1 is SGHAT, CDR2 FQNNGV, per germline. The ends were cut back, 2 bases at V and 5 bases at J, with 11 bases in the middle. CDR3 coding DNA: TGTGCCAGCAGCTTACAGGTCCGGGGAGATACGCAGTATTTT. This sequence encodes CASSLQVRGDTQYF.

This chain links TRBV5-4 with TRBJ1-2; D ambiguous. The germline V gene encodes CDR1 SGHNT and CDR2 YYREEE (reference sequence). There are 13 residues in the CDR3. Trimming stripped 0 bases from V and 2 bases from J, with 5 bases between. In nucleotides, the CDR3 is TGTGCCAGCAGCTTGGAGGAGAACTATGGCTACACCTTC. Translated: CASSLEENYGYTF.

In its sample, this clone was seen a few times. The V gene is TRBV19, the J gene TRBJ1-1; perhaps TRBD1 as D (6 bases). CDR1 is LNHDA and CDR2 is SQIVND in the germline V gene (reference sequence). The CDR3 totals 14 residues. V was cut by 2 bases and J by 1 base, with 8 bases left in between. The CDR3: CASSIQGQNTEAFF. In DNA, the CDR3 is TGTGCCAGTAGTATACAGGGACAGAACACTGAAGCTTTCTTT.

This chain links TRBV18 with TRBJ2-5; TRBD2 aligns across 7 bases. Germline CDR1 and CDR2: KGHSH and LQKENI. Trimming removed 6 bases from V and 9 bases from J; junction bases left unmatched: 16. This CDR3 has 15 residues. For the CDR3, the DNA is TGTGCCAGCTCCCAGACTACCCATCCACGGGGGGCCCAGTACTTC. Translated: CASSQTTHPRGAQYF.

A word on this clone: In the same sample, other DNA sequences code for this CDR3. The rearrangement links TRBV19 to TRBJ1-1; D is ambiguous. Deletions cut 3 bases from V and 0 bases from J, with 5 bases between. Per the germline V gene, CDR1 is LNHDA and CDR2 is SQIVND (reference sequence). The CDR3 is made up of 13 amino acids. Here the CDR3 DNA reads TGTGCCAGTAGTATCACAGTGAACACTGAAGCTTTCTTT. Translation: CASSITVNTEAFF.

This clone was seen a few times. This chain joins TRBV7-2 and TRBJ2-2, with a tentative D call TRBD1 (5 bases). This CDR3 contains 15 residues. Germline V gene sequence: CDR1 SGHTA, CDR2 FQGNSA. The germline V and J ends were trimmed by 4 bases and 6 bases, with 15 bases remaining between them. In DNA form, the CDR3 reads TGTGCCAGCAGCTCAAGGGGCATAGTTGCCGGGGAGCTGTTTTTT. Encoded protein: CASSSRGIVAGELFF.

V is TRBV29-1 and J is TRBJ1-1, with a weak D call TRBD1 (6 bases). This CDR3 is built from 13 residues. CDR1 and CDR2 from the germline V gene are SQVTM and ANQGSEA. Written as DNA, the CDR3 is TGCGGAGTCCCGGGCAGGGGGAACACTGAAGCTTTCTTT. Protein sequence: CGVPGRGNTEAFF.

The chain couples TRBV30 to TRBJ2-7, with a tentative D call TRBD1 (6 bases). V lost 2 bases to trimming and J lost 2 bases, with 19 bases between them. Germline-derived CDR1 and CDR2 are GTSNPN and SVGIG (reference sequence). The CDR3 consists of 16 residues. The CDR3 DNA reads TGTGCCTGGAGTTGGGGGCCCACGACAGGTACCTACGAGCAGTACTTC. It specifies CAWSWGPTTGTYEQYF.

The V and J genes are TRBV21-1 and TRBJ2-7; TRBD2, the table's D call, was not compared with the DNA. TRBV21-1 is annotated as a pseudogene. CDR3 length equals 15 residues. In DNA form, the CDR3 reads TGTGCCAGCAGCAAAGCGGGGGGACCTACCTACGAGCAGTACTTC. Protein: CASSKAGGPTYEQYF.

The CDR3 bases are TGTGCCAGCAGTGTAAGTCTAGCGGGGTACAATGAGCAGTTCTTC. This translates into CASSVSLAGYNEQFF. This chain connects TRBV2 to TRBJ2-1, with 9 nucleotides matching TRBD2. The CDR3 extends over 15 amino acids. In germline, CDR1 is SNHLY, CDR2 FYNNEI. The V and J ends lost 4 bases and 4 bases, in that order; junction bases with no gene match: 5.